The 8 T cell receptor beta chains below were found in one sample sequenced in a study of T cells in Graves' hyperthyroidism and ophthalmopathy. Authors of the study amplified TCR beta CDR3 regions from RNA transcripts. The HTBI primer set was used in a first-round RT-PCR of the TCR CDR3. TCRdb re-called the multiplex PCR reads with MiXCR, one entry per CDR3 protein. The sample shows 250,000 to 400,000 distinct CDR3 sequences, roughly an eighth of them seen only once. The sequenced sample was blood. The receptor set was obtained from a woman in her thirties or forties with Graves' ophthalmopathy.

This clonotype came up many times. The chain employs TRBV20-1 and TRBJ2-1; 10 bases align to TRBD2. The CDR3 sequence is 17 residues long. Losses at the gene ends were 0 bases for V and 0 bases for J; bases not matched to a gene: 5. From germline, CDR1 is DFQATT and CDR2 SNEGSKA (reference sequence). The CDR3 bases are TGCAGTGCTAGAGATGTACTAGCGGGGAACTCCTACAATGAGCAGTTCTTC. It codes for CSARDVLAGNSYNEQFF.

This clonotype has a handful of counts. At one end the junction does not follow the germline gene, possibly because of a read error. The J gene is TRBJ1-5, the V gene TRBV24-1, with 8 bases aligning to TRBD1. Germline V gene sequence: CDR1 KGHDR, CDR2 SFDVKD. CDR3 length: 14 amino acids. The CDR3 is CAASGTGWNQPQHF. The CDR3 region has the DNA TGTGCCGCCAGTGGGACAGGCTGGAATCAGCCCCAGCATTTT.

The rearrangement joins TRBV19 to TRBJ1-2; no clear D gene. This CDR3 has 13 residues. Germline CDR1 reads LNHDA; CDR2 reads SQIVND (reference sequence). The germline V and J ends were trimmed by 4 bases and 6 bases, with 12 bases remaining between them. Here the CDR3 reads CASSTTIRDGYTF. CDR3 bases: TGTGCCAGTAGTACTACCATTAGAGATGGCTACACCTTC.

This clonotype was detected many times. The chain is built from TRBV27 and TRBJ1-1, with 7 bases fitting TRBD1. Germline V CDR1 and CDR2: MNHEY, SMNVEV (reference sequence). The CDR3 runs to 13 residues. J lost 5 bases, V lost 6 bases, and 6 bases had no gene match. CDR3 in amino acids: CASRYQGGTEAFF. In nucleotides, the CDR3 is TGTGCCAGCAGATATCAGGGGGGTACTGAAGCTTTCTTT.

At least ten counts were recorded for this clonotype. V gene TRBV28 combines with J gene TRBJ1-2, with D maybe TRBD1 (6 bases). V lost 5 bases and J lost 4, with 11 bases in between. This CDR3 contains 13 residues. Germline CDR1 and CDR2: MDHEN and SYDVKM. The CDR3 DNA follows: TGTGCCAGCAGTCAACCGGACAGCTATGGCTACACCTTC. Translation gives CASSQPDSYGYTF.

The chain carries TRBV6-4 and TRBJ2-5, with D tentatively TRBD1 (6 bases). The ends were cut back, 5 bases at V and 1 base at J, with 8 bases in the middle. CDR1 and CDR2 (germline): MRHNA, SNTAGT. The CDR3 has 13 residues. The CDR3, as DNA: TGTGCCAGCAGTCGGGACATCCAAGAGACCCAGTACTTC. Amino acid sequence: CASSRDIQETQYF.

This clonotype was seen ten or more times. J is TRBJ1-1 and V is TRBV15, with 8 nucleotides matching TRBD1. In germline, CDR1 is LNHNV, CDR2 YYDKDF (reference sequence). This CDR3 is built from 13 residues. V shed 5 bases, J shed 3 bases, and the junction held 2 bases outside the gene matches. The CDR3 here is CATSADRDTEAFF. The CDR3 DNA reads TGTGCCACCAGCGCGGACAGGGACACTGAAGCTTTCTTT. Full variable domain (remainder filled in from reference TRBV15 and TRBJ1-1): DAMVIQNPRYQVTQFGKPVTLSCSQTLNHNVMYWYQQKSSQAPKLLFHYYDKDFNNEADTPDNFQSRRPNTSFCFLDIRSPGLGDTAMYLCATSADRDTEAFFGQGTRLTVV.

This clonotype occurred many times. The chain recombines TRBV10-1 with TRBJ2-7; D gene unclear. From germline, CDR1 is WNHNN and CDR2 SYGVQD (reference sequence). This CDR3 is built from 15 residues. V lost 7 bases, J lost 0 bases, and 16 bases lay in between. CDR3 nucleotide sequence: TGCGCCAGCAACTCCGGGCGAGACCTCTCCTACGAGCAGTACTTC. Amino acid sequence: CASNSGRDLSYEQYF.